Sequencing of this TCR beta chain was carried out in a study of CD8 T cells in Susac syndrome. To note about this clonotype: Antigen specificity is unknown.

V was shortened by 2 bases and J by 7 bases, with 9 bases between the two germline ends. Germline lookup yields CDR1 MDHEN and CDR2 SYDVKM. The CDR3 is made up of 12 amino acids. Study-wide results and limits: Expansion of clones was not seen in the CD4+ T cell repertoires of Susac syndrome.

Random hexamers served to reverse transcribe roughly 0.45 to 1 ug RNA. Amplification of TCR beta CDR3 spanned 54 Vbeta and 13 Jbeta via immunoSEQ multiplex PCR. Via MiXCR, TCRdb re-called the immunoSEQ multiplex PCR reads, giving one row per CDR3 protein. The sample yields around 170,000 distinct CDR3 sequences, almost 96% seen once. Sample: CD4+ T cells from PBMCs. The genes are TRBV28 and TRBJ2-7; D could derive from TRBD1 or TRBD2 (5 bases each). The sequence was collected from a human donor with Susac syndrome. CDR3 sequence reads: CASSLEGHEQYF. In nucleotides, the CDR3 is TGTGCCAGCAGTTTAGAGGGGCATGAGCAGTACTTC.